The 17 T cell receptor beta chains presented below share a single source sample, sequenced in a study of shared clonotypes between healthy human individuals. The naive CD8 population came from CD45RO-negative cells selected for CCR7, without terminally differentiated effector memory CD45RA+ cells. Clones were read by immunoSEQ multiplex PCR, and TCRdb kept only the in-frame ones, dropping some. The sample lists hundreds of thousands of clones; 85% to 95% were seen once. Sequenced input: naive CD8+ T cells sorted from blood. Receptors originate from a woman in her 30s in good health.

V and J are TRBV5-5 and TRBJ1-4; tentatively, D is TRBD1 (5 bases). This CDR3 comprises 14 residues. V lost 2 bases and J 2 bases, leaving 7 bases between the germline ends. Per the germline V gene, CDR1 is SGHKS and CDR2 is YYEKEE (reference sequence). The CDR3 DNA sequence: TGTGCCAGCAGCTTCGGGGGGACTAATGAAAAACTGTTTTTT. Amino acids: CASSFGGTNEKLFF.

Only one count was recorded for this clone. The gene calls are TRBV28 and TRBJ1-2; D unresolved. V gave up 3 bases and J gave up 4 bases, with 15 bases separating them. Germline loops: CDR1 MDHEN, CDR2 SYDVKM. This CDR3 region has 15 residues. In DNA, the CDR3 is TGTGCCAGCAGTTTCGAGGCGGACCGACGCTATGGCTACACCTTC. This gives the protein CASSFEADRRYGYTF.

This clone was recorded once. This rearrangement joins TRBV13 to TRBJ2-6, with 7 bases aligning to TRBD1. CDR3 size: 15 residues. CDR1 is PRHDT and CDR2 is FYEKMQ in the germline V gene (reference sequence). V lost 5 bases to trimming and J lost 1 base; unmatched junction nucleotides: 2. As DNA, the CDR3 is TGTGCCAGCAGCGAGACAGGGTCTGGGGCCAACGTCCTGACTTTC. Residues: CASSETGSGANVLTF.

This rearrangement joins TRBV5-8 to TRBJ2-7; TRBD2 agrees at 9 bases. The CDR3 runs 16 residues. With 1 base clipped from V and 4 bases from J, the junction kept 9 bases outside the gene matches. Germline V gene sequence: CDR1 SGHTS, CDR2 YDEGEE. The CDR3 bases are TGTGCCAGCAGCTTGCCCGGGCGGGAGGGCCGGTACGAGCAGTACTTC. It yields the protein CASSLPGREGRYEQYF.

The rearrangement links TRBV5-1 to TRBJ1-5; TRBD1 agrees at 7 bases. The length of the CDR3 is 16 residues. The trim removed 4 bases at V and 2 bases at J, leaving 9 bases unmatched. Germline V gene data show CDR1 as SGHRS and CDR2 as YFSETQ. The CDR3 reads CASSGLQGKGNQPQHF. The CDR3 nucleotides are TGCGCCAGCAGCGGACTACAGGGGAAGGGCAATCAGCCCCAGCATTTT.

The V gene is TRBV27, the J gene TRBJ2-7, with no clear D. The CDR3 is made up of 11 amino acids. Germline V gives CDR1 MNHEY, CDR2 SMNVEV (reference sequence). The V end was cut by 5 bases, the J end by 6 bases, with 8 bases between. CDR3: CASSGFGEQYF. The CDR3 DNA reads as TGTGCCAGCAGTGGGTTCGGCGAGCAGTACTTC.

The chain carries TRBV29-1 and TRBJ1-1; tentatively, D is TRBD1 (5 bases). Trimming removed 4 bases at V and 0 bases at J, with 12 bases between. Germline assignment: CDR1 SQVTM and CDR2 ANQGSEA. CDR3 length: 14 residues. The CDR3 is CSVAAGRLNTEAFF. CDR3 coding DNA: TGCAGCGTTGCGGCAGGGAGATTGAACACTGAAGCTTTCTTT. The full variable domain, completed using reference TRBV29-1 and TRBJ1-1, is SAVISQKPSRDICQRGTSLTIQCQVDSQVTMMFWYRQQPGQSLTLIATANQGSEATYESGFVIDKFPISRPNLTFSTLTVSNMSPEDSSIYLCSVAAGRLNTEAFFGQGTRLTVV.

This chain connects TRBV19 to TRBJ2-1, with 8 bases matching TRBD2. Germline CDR1 reads LNHDA; CDR2 reads SQIVND (reference sequence). V dropped 3 bases and J dropped 4; count of bases not matched to a gene: 5. CDR3 length: 15 residues. The CDR3 DNA is TGTGCCAGTAGTATTATCAGCGGGGGATACAATGAGCAGTTCTTC. Protein sequence: CASSIISGGYNEQFF.

This chain uses TRBV7-6 with TRBJ1-2; D not certain. Trimming took 1 base from V and 7 from J, leaving 7 bases between them. The CDR3 runs to 12 residues. Germline CDR1 and CDR2: SGHVS and FNYEAQ. Written as DNA, the CDR3 is TGTGCCAGCAGCTTAGAGGGAATTGGCTACACCTTC. Amino acid sequence: CASSLEGIGYTF.

This chain uses TRBV11-2 with TRBJ1-2; 11 bases align to TRBD1. Germline V gene data show CDR1 as SGHAT and CDR2 as FQNNGV. The length of the CDR3 is 18 residues. V shed 6 bases, J shed 4 bases, and the junction held 16 bases outside the gene matches. CDR3 sequence (DNA): TGTGCCAGCAGTCCCAGCGGGGACAGGGGGTACCTCTTCTATGGCTACACCTTC. Its translation is CASSPSGDRGYLFYGYTF.

This clone was counted a single time. The rearrangement links TRBV5-8 to TRBJ2-4, with a possible D match to TRBD1 (6 bases). The CDR3 is 16 amino acids. The germline V and J ends were trimmed by 2 bases and 0 bases, with 12 bases remaining between them. Germline V CDR1 and CDR2: SGHTS, YDEGEE. The CDR3 region has the DNA TGTGCCAGCAGCTTTAGGACAGCCATAGCCAAAAACATTCAGTACTTC. Its protein is CASSFRTAIAKNIQYF.

The V gene is TRBV4-1, the J gene TRBJ1-1; no firm D call. V lost 2 bases and J 1 base, leaving 5 bases between the germline ends. CDR3 length equals 13 residues. Per germline, CDR1 MGHRA and CDR2 YSYEKL. The CDR3 DNA reads as TGCGCCAGCAGCCAACAGAAGAACACTGAAGCTTTCTTT. Encoded protein: CASSQQKNTEAFF.

The V call is TRBV12-5, the J call TRBJ2-1, with TRBD2 matching over 14 bases. The CDR3 extends over 19 amino acids. Germline-derived CDR1 and CDR2 are LGHNT and FRNRAP. J lost 4 bases, V lost 6 bases, and 14 bases had no gene match. The DNA for the CDR3 is TGTGCTAGTGGCCTCGGGACTAGCGGGAGTGGCGTGGGATACAATGAGCAGTTCTTC. Protein sequence: CASGLGTSGSGVGYNEQFF.

In DNA, the CDR3 is TGTGCCAGCAGCGGACAAGGGTCCAACACCGGGGAGCTGTTTTTT. Protein sequence: CASSGQGSNTGELFF. The chain couples TRBV9 to TRBJ2-2; D call uncertain. The germline gives CDR1 SGDLS, CDR2 YYNGEE. This CDR3 has 15 amino acids. V lost 3 bases to trimming and J lost 2 bases, with 11 bases between them.

In this sample, this clone turned up once. The chain employs TRBV18 and TRBJ1-1; 7 nucleotides agree with TRBD1. CDR1 is KGHSH, CDR2 LQKENI, per germline. V trimming: 2 bases; J trimming: 1 base; junction bases outside the gene matches: 7. This CDR3 contains 16 residues. Here the CDR3 DNA reads TGTGCCAGCTCACCAGAAGACAGGGCCACGAACACTGAAGCTTTCTTT. Amino acids: CASSPEDRATNTEAFF. The full variable domain, rest sourced from reference TRBV18 and TRBJ1-1, is NAGVMQNPRHLVRRRGQEARLRCSPMKGHSHVYWYRQLPEEGLKFMVYLQKENIIDESGMPKERFSAEFPKEGPSILRIQQVVRGDSAAYFCASSPEDRATNTEAFFGQGTRLTVV.

This chain joins TRBV5-6 and TRBJ2-7; TRBD2 matches 7 bases. The junction had 4 bases not matched to a gene; V was cut back by 1 base and J by 6 bases. Looked up from germline, CDR1 is SGHDT and CDR2 is YYEEEE. This CDR3 is 13 amino acids long. CDR3 in amino acids: CASSLSSGPEQYF. The CDR3 nucleotides read TGTGCCAGCAGCTTGTCTAGCGGCCCCGAGCAGTACTTC.

The chain couples TRBV19 to TRBJ2-7, with 7 bases matching TRBD2. The CDR3 spans 15 residues. From germline, CDR1 is LNHDA and CDR2 SQIVND (reference sequence). Germline trimming cut 5 bases from V and 0 bases from J; bases unmatched to any gene: 7. CDR3 nucleotides: TGTGCCAGTAGTCCCAGGGAGGGACTCTCCTACGAGCAGTACTTC. This translates into CASSPREGLSYEQYF.